This T cell receptor (beta chain) derives from a study of blood T cell repertoires in COVID-19 (dated by TCRdb to 2018 to 2020). Regarding the research as a whole: Samples covering the acute and convalescent phases of COVID-19 were provided by collaborators in the United States, Italy and Spain. A de-identified subject ID, COVID-19 status, age in years and sex were almost always included in the sample metadata. The material from the prospective study consisted of cDNA or gDNA derived from T cells, B-cell-depleted T cells, or PBMCs. Where available, HLA class I and class II types were taken from metadata supplied by the sample provider and were not determined by assay-based typing. Subjects who had been exposed to COVID-19, were actively infected with it, or had recovered from it provided the deeply sampled blood TCRbeta repertoires that made up the dataset. The samples were drawn from the first 160 participants of the ongoing ImmuneRACE study and from under 1,500 subjects provided by 6 global collaborators. The repertoires were released in a freely available public database intended as a resource for research on the immune response to SARS-CoV-2.

Unmatched junction bases come to 3, with V trimmed by 4 bases and J by 2 bases. CDR1 KGHSH and CDR2 LQKENI were looked up in the germline V gene. The CDR3 spans 15 residues, from the cysteine through the phenylalanine. The CDR3 DNA has 45 bases and is translated from base 1. This clone turned up a few times. It lacks a known antigen. No base qualities exist here, and no much larger clone lies one base off it. TCRbeta CDR3 regions were amplified from genomic DNA by means of the immunoSEQ Assay, a bias-controlled multiplex PCR. In the authors' own workflow: The number of nucleated cells in each sample was estimated by amplification of reference gene primers within the assay. To quantify the absolute abundance of each unique TCRbeta CDR3 rearrangement, sequence reads were collapsed and filtered. For each sample, productive Simpson clonality was calculated by taking the square root of Simpson's diversity index across productive rearrangements. In its TCRdb copy, this immuneACCESS table keeps in-frame sequences only and misses some clones. Where compared with another copy, unresolved V genes explain less than half of these, and the others have no known cause. V, J and clone size are taken as reported in that table, and D and trimming were inferred from the DNA itself. The sample table lists fewer than 350,000 clones, 85% of them with a count of one. Under 2% of the sample rests with the top ten.

Overall study results and their limits: Clinical and demographic metadata were provided uncurated, with the amount varying by source and participant.

Enrolling through a virtual design, the prospective study's participants ranged in age from about 18 to 89 years and lived across about two dozen United States geographic areas. In the prospective study, participants were assigned to cohorts based on the clinical history participants reported in a screening survey and a study questionnaire. Exposed participants had been in contact, within 2 weeks of entering the study, with a person who had a PCR-confirmed or clinician-diagnosed case of COVID-19. Each participant in the prospective study had whole blood, serum and a nasopharyngeal or oropharyngeal swab collected by mobile phlebotomists. Participants in the prospective study had the option to provide additional blood draws and questionnaires over an approximately 2-month period. Before DNA extraction, prospective study blood samples were shipped either frozen or at room temperature.

The clonotype was recovered from a woman aged 25 to 39 who had been exposed to COVID-19. The sequenced material came from PBMCs or T cells enriched from blood (not recorded which). This receptor chain uses TRBV18 and TRBJ2-3; 10 bases in between match TRBD2. The bases read TGTGCCAGCTCACAAGCGGGAGGGATCACAGATACGCAGTATTTT. Its protein reads: CASSQAGGITDTQYF.